This T cell receptor (beta chain) originates from a study of blood T cells in healthy people across ages. Only a few counts were recorded for this clonotype. A second PCR, run for about 7 to 11 cycles, used a sample-barcoded 5' primer plus a J-beta primer mix. TCRdb used MiXCR to reprocess the 5' RACE reads, holding one entry per CDR3 protein. The table shows 500,000 to 650,000 distinct CDR3 sequences, with about 25% occurring only once. These same data were also listed under a study on T cells of mothers and their children. Per that paper: cDNA synthesis used all extracted RNA, about 1.6 ug per 15 ul.

The sample comprised blood. This clonotype was sampled from a boy between 2 and 10 years old in good health.

The CDR3 loop is CASSGSGGLITDTQYF. CDR3 nucleotide sequence: TGTGCCAGCAGCGGCAGCGGGGGGCTGATCACAGATACGCAGTATTTT. The V and J genes are TRBV9 and TRBJ2-3; 9 bases fit TRBD2. The trim removed 3 bases at V and 2 bases at J, leaving 7 bases unmatched. The CDR3 length is 16 residues. The germline gives CDR1 SGDLS, CDR2 YYNGEE.